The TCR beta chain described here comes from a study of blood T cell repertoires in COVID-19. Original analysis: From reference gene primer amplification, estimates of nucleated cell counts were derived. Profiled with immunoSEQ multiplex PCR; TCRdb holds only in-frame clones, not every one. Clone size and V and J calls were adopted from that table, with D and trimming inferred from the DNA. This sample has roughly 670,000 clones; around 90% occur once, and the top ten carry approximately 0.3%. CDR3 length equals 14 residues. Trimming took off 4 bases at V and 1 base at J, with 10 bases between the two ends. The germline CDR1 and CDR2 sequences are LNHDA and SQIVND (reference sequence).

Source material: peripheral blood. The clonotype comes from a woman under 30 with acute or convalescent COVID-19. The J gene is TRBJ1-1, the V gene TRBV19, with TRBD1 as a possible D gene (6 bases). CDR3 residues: CASSKGRGNTEAFF. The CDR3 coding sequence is TGTGCCAGTAGTAAAGGCAGGGGGAACACTGAAGCTTTCTTT.